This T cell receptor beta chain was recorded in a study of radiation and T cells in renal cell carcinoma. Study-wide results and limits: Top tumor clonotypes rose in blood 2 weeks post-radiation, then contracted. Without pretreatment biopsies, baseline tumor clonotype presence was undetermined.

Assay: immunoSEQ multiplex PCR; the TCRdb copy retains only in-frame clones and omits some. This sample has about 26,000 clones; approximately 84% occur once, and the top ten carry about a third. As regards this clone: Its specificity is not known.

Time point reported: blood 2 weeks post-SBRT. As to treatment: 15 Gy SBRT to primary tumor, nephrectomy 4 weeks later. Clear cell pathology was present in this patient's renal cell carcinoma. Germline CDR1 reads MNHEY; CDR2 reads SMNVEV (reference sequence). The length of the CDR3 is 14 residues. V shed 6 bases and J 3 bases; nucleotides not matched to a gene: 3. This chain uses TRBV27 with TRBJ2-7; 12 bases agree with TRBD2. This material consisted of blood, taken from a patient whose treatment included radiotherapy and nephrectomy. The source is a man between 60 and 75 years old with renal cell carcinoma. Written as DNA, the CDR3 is TGTGCCAGCAGGCGACTAGCGGGGGACTACGAGCAGTACTTC. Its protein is CASRRLAGDYEQYF.